The following is a T cell receptor (beta chain) sequence with its context. Its specificity is unknown. These data are taken from a study of vaccination effects on CD4 cells after COVID-19. Notes on the study in general: In healthy vaccinees, only 1 of 255 vaccine-induced clones cross-reacted with common cold coronaviruses.

Trimming took off 6 bases at V and 5 bases at J, with 13 bases between the two ends. The CDR3 runs to 13 residues. When less than 13 days of culture had elapsed, CD4+ T cells were isolated. As their vaccination, participants received two doses of either BNT162b2 or mRNA-1273. Generated by immunoSEQ multiplex PCR, the TCRdb table keeps only in-frame clones and is missing some. This table holds about 66,000 clones, over 70% found once. The chain employs TRBV12-3 or TRBV12-4 and TRBJ1-2, with D maybe TRBD1 (6 bases). The sequencing here drew on CD4+ T cells from PBMCs cultured without peptide, taken after COVID-19 vaccination. The sequence derives from a human donor who received a COVID-19 vaccine. CDR3 region: CASSRTVVYGYTF. In nucleotides, the CDR3 is TGTGCCAGCAGCCGGACAGTTGTGTATGGCTACACCTTC.